This entry lists 27 T cell receptor beta chains sequenced from one sample in a study of blood T cell repertoires in COVID-19. The data were produced by immunoSEQ multiplex PCR, yet TCRdb's version contains in-frame clones alone and is incomplete. The sample lists 130,000 to 150,000 clones, around nine tenths occurring once. The sample consisted of peripheral blood. The receptors were gathered from a human donor in a cohort sampled during active COVID-19.

This clone was observed a handful of times. The J gene is TRBJ1-5, the V gene TRBV5-1, with D unresolved. Trimming left V 1 base short and J 1 base short, with 3 bases between. This CDR3 comprises 13 residues. The germline gives CDR1 SGHRS, CDR2 YFSETQ. The CDR3 nucleotides read TGCGCCAGCAGCTTGTCAAGCAATCAGCCCCAGCATTTT. It is translated as CASSLSSNQPQHF.

V gene TRBV21-1 combines with J gene TRBJ1-6. TRBV21-1 is termed a pseudogene. This CDR3 is built from 15 residues. CDR3 coding DNA: TGTGCCAGCGAAGATAAAGGGACTTATAATTCACCCCTCCACTTT. Its translation: CASEDKGTYNSPLHF.

For the CDR3, the DNA is TGTGCCAGCAGCCCGCTAGCGGCTGCACAGCAGTTCTTC. It codes for CASSPLAAAQQFF. The J gene is TRBJ2-1, the V gene TRBV3-1 (or the pseudogene TRBV3-2), with 7 bases identical to TRBD2. The CDR3 consists of 13 residues. The V gene's germline CDR1 is LGHDT and CDR2 YNNKEL (reference sequence). Trimming removed 4 bases from V and 11 bases from J; junction bases left unmatched: 8.

V usage is TRBV30 and J usage is TRBJ1-6; tentatively, D is TRBD1 (5 bases). Germline lookup yields CDR1 GTSNPN and CDR2 SVGIG (reference sequence). V lost 2 bases and J lost 3, with 8 bases in between. The CDR3 extends over 14 amino acids. The CDR3 DNA follows: TGTGCCTGGAGTCCGACAGTCTATAATTCACCCCTCCACTTT. Translated, it gives CAWSPTVYNSPLHF.

The chain recombines TRBV5-8 with TRBJ2-7, with TRBD1 as a possible D gene (6 bases). Between the trimmed V and J ends, which lost 3 bases and 7 bases, there was a span of 17 bases. CDR1 SGHTS and CDR2 YDEGEE come from the germline V gene. This CDR3 is built from 14 residues. The chain's CDR3 is CASSSRGDLREQYF. The CDR3, as DNA: TGTGCCAGCAGCTCCAGGGGAGATCTAAGGGAGCAGTACTTC.

The chain combines TRBV11-2 with TRBJ2-2, with D tentatively TRBD2 (5 bases). Per germline, CDR1 SGHAT and CDR2 FQNNGV. V lost 1 base and J 1 base, leaving 7 bases between the germline ends. CDR3 length equals 15 residues. CDR3 in amino acids: CASSLGTRNTGELFF. The DNA for the CDR3 is TGTGCCAGCAGCTTAGGTACTAGGAACACCGGGGAGCTGTTTTTT.

J is TRBJ2-1 and V is TRBV18, with a tentative D call TRBD2 (6 bases). The CDR3 sequence is 15 residues long. Trimming pared 4 bases from V and 1 base from J, leaving 11 bases between. The germline V gene has CDR1 KGHSH and CDR2 LQKENI. CDR3 DNA: TGTGCCAGCTCACTGGCGACTAGTTCCTACAATGAGCAGTTCTTC. As protein: CASSLATSSYNEQFF.

V and J are TRBV11-3 and TRBJ2-5; 14 nucleotides agree with TRBD2. Trimming at V came to 5 bases and at J to 5 bases, leaving 10 bases not matched to a gene. The CDR3 consists of 17 residues. Germline V gene data show CDR1 as SGHNT and CDR2 as YENEEA. The CDR3 region is CASSPGRTSGGWETQYF. DNA of the CDR3: TGTGCCAGCAGCCCGGGACGGACTAGCGGGGGGTGGGAGACCCAGTACTTC.

This chain connects TRBV5-1 to TRBJ1-4; D is undetermined. This CDR3 region has 13 residues. Trimming cost V 3 bases and J 7 bases, with 10 bases left between them. The V gene's germline CDR1 is SGHRS and CDR2 YFSETQ. The DNA of the CDR3 is TGCGCCAGCAGCTACGACATTGGTGAAAAACTGTTTTTT. It is translated as CASSYDIGEKLFF. Full variable domain (missing parts from reference TRBV5-1 and TRBJ1-4): KAGVTQTPRYLIKTRGQQVTLSCSPISGHRSVSWYQQTPGQGLQFLFEYFSETQRNKGNFPGRFSGRQFSNSRSEMNVSTLELGDSALYLCASSYDIGEKLFFGSGTQLSVL.

The chain is built from TRBV2 and TRBJ2-3; TRBD2 matches 10 bases. The germline CDR1 and CDR2 sequences are SNHLY and FYNNEI. This CDR3 has 15 amino acids. After removal of 4 bases from V and 2 bases from J, the junction contained 3 bases not matched to a gene. The CDR3 protein is CASSALAGVTDTQYF. The CDR3 DNA reads as TGTGCCAGCAGTGCTCTAGCGGGGGTCACAGATACGCAGTATTTT.

This chain uses TRBV25-1 with TRBJ1-2; D gene ambiguous. Deletions cut 5 bases from V and 5 bases from J, with 15 bases between. This CDR3 region has 14 residues. The germline CDR1 and CDR2 sequences are MGHDK and SYGVNS. CDR3 bases: TGTGCCAGCAGTTCGTCGGCAGGTCGGTATGGCTACACCTTC. This sequence encodes CASSSSAGRYGYTF.

The V and J genes are TRBV15 and TRBJ2-5; D gene uncertain. With 9 bases removed from V and 6 bases from J, the gap between germline ends came to 20 bases. This CDR3 has 14 amino acids. Germline lookup yields CDR1 LNHNV and CDR2 YYDKDF (reference sequence). CDR3 sequence reads: CATTFTRHMQTQYF. CDR3 sequence (DNA): TGTGCCACTACCTTCACGAGACATATGCAGACCCAGTACTTC. Using reference TRBV15 and TRBJ2-5 for the parts outside the CDR3, the full variable domain is DAMVIQNPRYQVTQFGKPVTLSCSQTLNHNVMYWYQQKSSQAPKLLFHYYDKDFNNEADTPDNFQSRRPNTSFCFLDIRSPGLGDTAMYLCATTFTRHMQTQYFGPGTRLLVL.

The V call is TRBV4-2, the J call TRBJ1-1; D is perhaps TRBD1 (6 bases). The CDR3 length is 15 residues. Looked up from germline, CDR1 is LGHNA and CDR2 is YNFKEQ. V dropped 4 bases and J dropped 2 bases, with 14 bases sitting between them. The CDR3 reads CASSPEGQTNTEAFF. The CDR3 DNA is TGTGCCAGCAGCCCGGAAGGACAGACTAACACTGAAGCTTTCTTT.

The genes are TRBV7-9 and TRBJ1-2; weak D call: TRBD1 (5 bases). The CDR3 loop spans 13 amino acids. V was pared by 3 bases and J by 7 bases, with 12 bases between. Germline lookup yields CDR1 SEHNR and CDR2 FQNEAQ (reference sequence). The CDR3: CASSLGREVGYTF. Here the CDR3 DNA reads TGTGCCAGCAGCTTGGGCAGGGAGGTTGGCTACACCTTC. Together with reference TRBV7-9 and TRBJ1-2, the CDR3 gives the full variable domain: DTGVSQNPRHKITKRGQNVTFRCDPISEHNRLYWYRQTLGQGPEFLTYFQNEAQLEKSRLLSDRFSAERPKGSFSTLEIQRTEQGDSAMYLCASSLGREVGYTFGSGTRLTVV.

The rearrangement joins TRBV7-9 to TRBJ1-6; D remains ambiguous. Trimming took off 0 bases at V and 5 bases at J, with 8 bases between the two ends. CDR3 length: 15 amino acids. CDR1 is SEHNR and CDR2 is FQNEAQ in the germline V gene (reference sequence). CDR3 DNA: TGTGCCAGCAGCTTAGCAAGCGCCGATAATTCACCCCTCCACTTT. Translated, it gives CASSLASADNSPLHF. The full variable domain, rest sourced from reference TRBV7-9 and TRBJ1-6, is DTGVSQNPRHKITKRGQNVTFRCDPISEHNRLYWYRQTLGQGPEFLTYFQNEAQLEKSRLLSDRFSAERPKGSFSTLEIQRTEQGDSAMYLCASSLASADNSPLHFGNGTRLTVT.

This chain joins TRBV5-4 and TRBJ1-6, with TRBD1 as a possible D gene (5 bases). V shed 3 bases and J shed 4 bases, with 11 bases lying between them. Germline CDR1 is SGHNT and CDR2 is YYREEE (reference sequence). CDR3 length: 15 residues. CDR3 nucleotide sequence: TGTGCCAGCAGCTCCAAACAGGAGTATAATTCACCCCTCCACTTT. Residues: CASSSKQEYNSPLHF.

The CDR3 loop is CASSLGGYYEQYF. The CDR3 DNA is TGCGCCAGCAGTCTAGGGGGTTATTACGAGCAGTACTTC. The V gene is TRBV5-1, the J gene TRBJ2-7; D perhaps matches TRBD1 (6 bases). Trimming took off 5 bases at V and 4 bases at J, with 13 bases between the two ends. Per the germline V gene, CDR1 is SGHRS and CDR2 is YFSETQ. The CDR3 consists of 13 residues.

V gene TRBV10-3 combines with J gene TRBJ1-2; D is unresolved. Germline lookup yields CDR1 ENHRY and CDR2 SYGVKD. The V and J ends lost 10 bases and 2 bases respectively, with 11 bases between them. The CDR3 is made up of 12 amino acids. DNA of the CDR3: TGTGCCACTCACCGGGAAAACTATGGCTACACCTTC. Encoded protein: CATHRENYGYTF.

The rearrangement uses TRBV4-2 and TRBJ2-3; 8 bases align to TRBD1. From germline, CDR1 is LGHNA and CDR2 YNFKEQ. The CDR3 runs 17 residues. The trim removed 0 bases at V and 0 bases at J, leaving 5 bases unmatched. The CDR3 region has the DNA TGTGCCAGCAGCCAAGATGAGACAGGGGTCAGCACAGATACGCAGTATTTT. It codes for CASSQDETGVSTDTQYF.

The V and J genes are TRBV9 and TRBJ2-2; D is unclear. The ends were cut back, 0 bases at V and 6 bases at J, with 9 bases in the middle. Germline CDR1 and CDR2: SGDLS and YYNGEE. The CDR3 covers 14 residues. CDR3 in amino acids: CASSVGGNSGELFF. The CDR3 DNA follows: TGTGCCAGCAGCGTAGGCGGTAACTCCGGGGAGCTGTTTTTT.

The chain employs TRBV5-6 and TRBJ2-2, with 7 bases lining up with TRBD1. The CDR3 spans 15 residues. J lost 6 bases, V lost 4 bases, and 9 bases had no gene match. Germline lookup yields CDR1 SGHDT and CDR2 YYEEEE. CDR3 in amino acids: CASSTRGWYAGELFF. In nucleotides, the CDR3 is TGTGCCAGCAGCACCAGGGGGTGGTATGCCGGGGAGCTGTTTTTT. Using reference TRBV5-6 and TRBJ2-2 for the parts outside the CDR3, the full variable domain is DAGVTQSPTHLIKTRGQQVTLRCSPKSGHDTVSWYQQALGQGPQFIFQYYEEEERQRGNFPDRFSGHQFPNYSSELNVNALLLGDSALYLCASSTRGWYAGELFFGEGSRLTVL.

The chain couples TRBV6-2 or TRBV6-3 to TRBJ2-5; perhaps TRBD1 as D (8 bases). V lost 2 bases and J 4 bases, leaving 14 bases between the germline ends. The CDR3 consists of 15 residues. Germline CDR1 MNHEY, CDR2 SVGEGT. This chain's CDR3 is CASSYGYRGGETQYF. Here the CDR3 DNA reads TGTGCCAGCAGTTACGGGTACAGGGGGGGAGAGACCCAGTACTTC.

This clone was counted between two and nine times. This rearrangement joins TRBV6-2 or TRBV6-3 to TRBJ1-5; D possibly corresponds to TRBD1 (5 bases). Trimming cost V 2 bases and J 6 bases, with 8 bases left between them. This CDR3 is built from 13 residues. CDR1 and CDR2 from the germline V gene are MNHEY and SVGEGT. CDR3 DNA sequence: TGTGCCAGCAGTTACGGGGGGACTCAGCCCCAGCATTTT. It translates to CASSYGGTQPQHF.

This sequence joins TRBV30 and TRBJ2-2, with TRBD1 matching 9 bases. V trimming: 4 bases; J trimming: 6 bases; junction bases outside the gene matches: 6. The CDR3 sequence is 14 residues long. Germline lookup yields CDR1 GTSNPN and CDR2 SVGIG (reference sequence). The CDR3 bases are TGTGCCTGGATGACAGGGGGGTATTCCGGGGAGCTGTTTTTT. This encodes CAWMTGGYSGELFF. Using reference TRBV30 and TRBJ2-2 for the parts outside the CDR3, the full variable domain is SQTIHQWPATLVQPVGSPLSLECTVEGTSNPNLYWYRQAAGRGLQLLFYSVGIGQISSEVPQNLSASRPQDRQFILSSKKLLLSDSGFYLCAWMTGGYSGELFFGEGSRLTVL.

This chain links TRBV6-1 with TRBJ1-3; D uncertain. Germline V CDR1 and CDR2: MNHNS, SASEGT. V dropped 0 bases and J dropped 0 bases, with 6 bases sitting between them. The CDR3 has 15 amino acids. In DNA, the CDR3 is TGTGCCAGCAGTGAAGCAGGGAGCTCTGGAAACACCATATATTTT. Translated, it gives CASSEAGSSGNTIYF.

The chain couples TRBV2 to TRBJ1-1, with D uncertain. Trimming cost V 5 bases and J 0 bases, with 7 bases left between them. The CDR3 spans 13 residues. The germline V gene has CDR1 SNHLY and CDR2 FYNNEI. CDR3 sequence: CASSPILNTEAFF. In nucleotides, the CDR3 is TGTGCCAGCAGTCCTATACTGAACACTGAAGCTTTCTTT.

The rearrangement links TRBV7-6 to TRBJ1-6; D not certain. Germline lookup yields CDR1 SGHVS and CDR2 FNYEAQ. Trimming shortened V by 5 bases and J by 0 bases, and 5 bases separated the two germline ends. This CDR3 spans 14 amino acids. CDR3 amino acids: CASSPSSYNSPLHF. The CDR3 DNA reads as TGTGCCAGCAGCCCGAGCTCCTATAATTCACCCCTCCACTTT.